Below, 31 T cell receptor beta chains from the same sample are listed, as sequenced in a study of T cell responses to AZD1222 COVID-19 vaccine (dated by TCRdb to about 2021). The sample's time point label, in plain terms: about 28 days (+/-7) after the second vaccine dose. The method behind the library was the immunoSEQ multiplex PCR assay. Held by TCRdb, this immuneACCESS table contains in-frame sequences only and omits some clones. Under half of the omission traces to an unresolved V gene where checked; the cause of the rest is unknown. Across this sample there are under 110,000 clones, with approximately 89% seen only once. Of the sample, more than 8.5% is held by the ten largest clones. Source: peripheral blood, taken 28 days after the second AZD1222 dose. Receptor source: an adult who received the AZD1222 COVID-19 vaccine.

This rearrangement joins TRBV3-1 (or the pseudogene TRBV3-2) to TRBJ2-7; D is undetermined. The CDR3 covers 12 residues. Germline V gene data show CDR1 as LGHDT and CDR2 as YNNKEL (reference sequence). With 4 bases removed from V and 3 bases from J, the gap between germline ends came to 7 bases. The CDR3 protein is CASSLSGYEQYF. The CDR3 DNA follows: TGTGCCAGCAGCCTTTCGGGCTACGAGCAGTACTTC.

This chain joins TRBV5-1 and TRBJ2-1; 9 bases are shared with TRBD1. Germline V lookup: CDR1 SGHRS, CDR2 YFSETQ. With 1 base clipped from V and 7 bases from J, the junction kept 3 bases outside the gene matches. CDR3 length: 14 amino acids. Here the CDR3 reads CASSLTTGGNEQFF. DNA of the CDR3: TGCGCCAGCAGCTTGACGACAGGGGGTAATGAGCAGTTCTTC.

This chain connects TRBV9 to TRBJ2-5; no clear D. Germline CDR1 reads SGDLS; CDR2 reads YYNGEE. The CDR3 consists of 16 residues. The V and J ends lost 3 bases and 4 bases respectively, with 19 bases between them. The CDR3 reads CASSAVRLTGIETQYF. The CDR3 nucleotides read TGTGCCAGCAGCGCCGTCCGCTTGACTGGGATAGAGACCCAGTACTTC.

The J gene is TRBJ2-2, the V gene TRBV5-3; D possibly matches TRBD1 or TRBD2 (6 bases each). TRBV5-3 is an ORF; its function is uncertain. The V end lost 9 bases, the J end lost 13 bases, and 25 bases lay between the germline ends. The CDR3 consists of 14 residues. The CDR3 region is CATKKGTKPRGLFF. The CDR3 DNA reads TGTGCCACCAAAAAAGGGACAAAACCGCGGGGGCTGTTTTTT.

V and J are TRBV6-6 and TRBJ2-5, with TRBD1 as a possible D gene (5 bases). Germline V CDR1 and CDR2: MNHNY, SVGAGI (reference sequence). CDR3 length: 14 amino acids. Trimming left V 2 bases short and J 1 base short, with 8 bases between. CDR3 DNA: TGTGCCAGCAGTTACCTGGACACCCAAGAGACCCAGTACTTC. It codes for CASSYLDTQETQYF.

This clone came up once. This chain connects TRBV27 to TRBJ2-2; TRBD2 matches 11 bases. From germline, CDR1 is MNHEY and CDR2 SMNVEV (reference sequence). The CDR3 has 16 residues. V shed 5 bases, J shed 4 bases, and the junction held 6 bases outside the gene matches. In nucleotides, the CDR3 is TGTGCCAGCAGTCGCCTAGCGGGGGGAAGCACCGGGGAGCTGTTTTTT. Translating gives CASSRLAGGSTGELFF.

A single count supports this clone. The chain has TRBV14 and TRBJ2-5; D is uncertain. The CDR3 has 15 amino acids. Germline CDR1 and CDR2: SGHDN and FVKESK. Trimming pared 4 bases from V and 5 bases from J, leaving 17 bases between. The CDR3 here is CASSPRLAEYETQYF. The CDR3 DNA follows: TGTGCCAGCAGCCCACGGCTGGCGGAGTACGAGACCCAGTACTTC.

This clone was seen only once. The chain combines TRBV30 with TRBJ2-2, with a tentative D call TRBD2 (6 bases). Trimming took 4 bases from V and 2 from J, leaving 17 bases between them. CDR1 is GTSNPN and CDR2 is SVGIG in the germline V gene (reference sequence). CDR3 size: 16 residues. As DNA, the CDR3 is TGTGCCTGGACGGAGGGCCCGAACTTCAACACCGGGGAGCTGTTTTTT. Translation: CAWTEGPNFNTGELFF.

J is TRBJ2-3 and V is TRBV27; TRBD2 matches 9 bases. The CDR3 sequence is 20 residues long. CDR1 and CDR2 from the germline V gene are MNHEY and SMNVEV (reference sequence). The trim removed 0 bases at V and 2 bases at J, leaving 15 bases unmatched. CDR3: CASSLSPFPREGIYTDTQYF. DNA for the CDR3: TGTGCCAGCAGTTTATCTCCATTTCCGCGGGAGGGAATTTACACAGATACGCAGTATTTT.

A note on this clone: The sample holds other DNA sequences that translate to the same CDR3. The V call is TRBV28, the J call TRBJ2-3; D might be TRBD2 (6 bases). Trimming took 4 bases from V and 0 from J, leaving 8 bases between them. CDR1 and CDR2 from the germline V gene are MDHEN and SYDVKM. CDR3 length equals 14 residues. CDR3 nucleotide sequence: TGTGCCAGCAGTTCCGGGACTAGCACAGATACGCAGTATTTT. Encoded protein: CASSSGTSTDTQYF.

The rearrangement joins TRBV2 to TRBJ1-1, with D perhaps matching TRBD1 (5 bases). V lost 0 bases to trimming and J lost 10 bases, with 9 bases between them. Germline-derived CDR1 and CDR2 are SNHLY and FYNNEI. The CDR3 is 12 amino acids. The CDR3 DNA reads TGTGCCAGCAGTGAAGCAGGGGAAGTAGCTTTCTTT. The encoded protein is CASSEAGEVAFF.

The gene calls are TRBV10-3 and TRBJ1-2; D is undetermined. The CDR3 spans 13 residues. V gave up 0 bases and J gave up 4 bases, with 6 bases separating them. Germline-derived CDR1 and CDR2 are ENHRY and SYGVKD. The DNA for the CDR3 is TGTGCCATCAGTGAGTCGATGGGCTATGGCTACACCTTC. Protein product: CAISESMGYGYTF.

The chain recombines TRBV4-1 with TRBJ2-7; D gene unclear. The CDR3 has 13 amino acids. The V end lost 0 bases, the J end lost 7 bases, and 10 bases lay between the germline ends. Germline lookup yields CDR1 MGHRA and CDR2 YSYEKL. The CDR3 protein is CASSQDSYNEQYF. CDR3 sequence (DNA): TGCGCCAGCAGCCAAGATTCGTATAATGAGCAGTACTTC.

The CDR3 nucleotides read TGTGCCAGCAGTTACTCAGGGCCTGTCACCGGGGAGCTGTTTTTT. Its protein is CASSYSGPVTGELFF. The rearrangement joins TRBV6-5 to TRBJ2-2; no reliable D call. CDR3 length: 15 residues. Germline V gene data show CDR1 as MNHEY and CDR2 as SVGAGI. Trimming took 0 bases from V and 4 from J, leaving 9 bases between them.

The chain couples TRBV29-1 to TRBJ2-1; the D gene is possibly TRBD2 (7 bases). Trimming removed 8 bases at V and 8 bases at J, with 25 bases between. The CDR3 is 15 residues long. Germline V CDR1 and CDR2: SQVTM, ANQGSEA. The CDR3 loop is CSHRDYQVPLDEQFF. The CDR3 nucleotides are TGCAGCCACAGGGACTACCAGGTTCCCCTGGATGAGCAGTTCTTC.

Comment on this clone: Since the CDR3 does not end with the conserved phenylalanine or tryptophan, this likely comes from a read error. The limits of the CDR3 on the DNA are not certain, so only TCRdb's listed CDR3 is given. This chain joins TRBV27 and TRBJ2-3; the D call in the table, TRBD1, was not verified against the DNA. Germline lookup yields CDR1 MNHEY and CDR2 SMNVEV (reference sequence). The length of the CDR3 is 10 amino acids, counting both ends. CDR3 residues: CASRPGQGGP.

The CDR3 DNA sequence: TGTGCCAGCTCCTTGGACAGGGACACTGAAGCTTTCTTT. Its protein product is CASSLDRDTEAFF. This rearrangement joins TRBV18 to TRBJ1-1; 8 positions agree with TRBD1. This CDR3 is built from 13 residues. CDR1 and CDR2 from the germline V gene are KGHSH and LQKENI. After removal of 6 bases from V and 3 bases from J, the junction contained 3 bases not matched to a gene.

The rearrangement joins TRBV20-1 to TRBJ2-3; weak D call: TRBD1 (6 bases). V lost 3 bases, J lost 6 bases, and 16 bases lay in between. From germline, CDR1 is DFQATT and CDR2 SNEGSKA (reference sequence). CDR3 length: 14 amino acids. CDR3 loop: CSASVGTRGDTQYF. CDR3 bases: TGCAGTGCTAGTGTAGGGACCAGGGGCGATACGCAGTATTTT.

V usage is TRBV24-1 and J usage is TRBJ2-1; 8 nucleotides align to TRBD1. V dropped 5 bases and J dropped 9; count of bases not matched to a gene: 8. The germline gives CDR1 KGHDR, CDR2 SFDVKD. The CDR3 is made up of 14 amino acids. The DNA for the CDR3 is TGTGCCACCAGTGGCCGACAGGGGCGCTTTGAGCAGTTCTTC. It yields the protein CATSGRQGRFEQFF.

This rearrangement joins TRBV2 to TRBJ2-3; 7 bases are a match to TRBD1. Germline values: CDR1 SNHLY, CDR2 FYNNEI. The CDR3 runs to 14 residues. Trimming at V came to 7 bases and at J to 2 bases, leaving 6 bases not matched to a gene. CDR3: CASTRGTSTDTQYF. The CDR3 bases are TGTGCCAGCACCAGGGGGACATCCACAGATACGCAGTATTTT.

This chain connects TRBV10-3 to TRBJ2-1; 7 bases are shared with TRBD1. After removal of 0 bases from V and 9 bases from J, the junction contained 2 bases not matched to a gene. This CDR3 is built from 13 residues. From germline, CDR1 is ENHRY and CDR2 SYGVKD. The DNA of the CDR3 is TGTGCCATCAGTGAGTCGACAGGGCGTGAGCAGTTCTTC. The encoded protein is CAISESTGREQFF.

This chain uses TRBV18 with TRBJ2-7; 8 bases map to TRBD1. The V and J ends lost 1 base and 4 bases, in that order; junction bases with no gene match: 9. Per germline, CDR1 KGHSH and CDR2 LQKENI. CDR3 length: 16 amino acids. CDR3 amino acids: CASSPLQRTGRYEQYF. CDR3 DNA sequence: TGTGCCAGCTCACCACTACAAAGGACAGGGCGGTACGAGCAGTACTTC.

V and J are TRBV13 and TRBJ2-7; the D is unclear. CDR3 length: 13 residues. Trimming took off 5 bases at V and 3 bases at J, with 11 bases between the two ends. Germline V gene data show CDR1 as PRHDT and CDR2 as FYEKMQ (reference sequence). CDR3 sequence: CASSPRTNYEQYF. As DNA, the CDR3 is TGTGCCAGCAGCCCGCGGACCAACTACGAGCAGTACTTC.

The genes are TRBV7-9 and TRBJ1-2; 8 bases align to TRBD1. This CDR3 contains 13 residues. The V segment lost 5 bases and the J segment 8 bases; nucleotides outside the gene matches: 7. Germline CDR1 reads SEHNR; CDR2 reads FQNEAQ (reference sequence). The CDR3 here is CASSTQGAAGYTF. The CDR3 DNA reads as TGTGCCAGCAGCACCCAGGGGGCGGCAGGCTACACCTTC.

This clone was recorded a few times. The gene calls are TRBV7-9 and TRBJ2-7, with TRBD1 as a possible D gene (5 bases). This CDR3 has 13 residues. The germline CDR1 and CDR2 sequences are SEHNR and FQNEAQ (reference sequence). V lost 7 bases, J lost 0 bases, and 10 bases lay in between. The CDR3 is CASNPDSSYEQYF. DNA of the CDR3: TGTGCCAGCAACCCAGACAGCTCCTACGAGCAGTACTTC.

This chain uses TRBV7-2 with TRBJ2-7; 10 bases agree with TRBD1. Per the germline V gene, CDR1 is SGHTA and CDR2 is FQGNSA. V lost 4 bases, J lost 7 bases, and 7 bases stayed unmatched. This CDR3 has 14 residues. CDR3 bases: TGTGCCAGCAGCTGGGGACAGGGGCAGCGAGAGCAGTACTTC. Its translation is CASSWGQGQREQYF.

Of note for this clone: Other DNA sequences from this sample encode an identical CDR3 as well. The chain employs TRBV5-1 and TRBJ1-2, with unresolved D. V was trimmed by 0 bases and J by 2 bases, leaving 8 bases between them. This CDR3 is 14 amino acids long. In germline, CDR1 is SGHRS, CDR2 YFSETQ. This chain's CDR3 is CASSLETPNYGYTF. The CDR3 nucleotides read TGCGCCAGCAGCTTGGAGACGCCCAACTATGGCTACACCTTC. The whole variable domain, filled in from reference TRBV5-1 and TRBJ1-2, reads KAGVTQTPRYLIKTRGQQVTLSCSPISGHRSVSWYQQTPGQGLQFLFEYFSETQRNKGNFPGRFSGRQFSNSRSEMNVSTLELGDSALYLCASSLETPNYGYTFGSGTRLTVV.

The chain combines TRBV3-1 (or the pseudogene TRBV3-2) with TRBJ1-2; D is possibly TRBD1 (5 bases). Per germline, CDR1 LGHDT and CDR2 YNNKEL (reference sequence). The CDR3 spans 13 residues. V lost 3 bases to trimming and J lost 7 bases, with 12 bases between them. The CDR3 DNA reads TGTGCCAGCAGCCATCTCTCAGGGACTGGCTACACCTTC. Translated, it gives CASSHLSGTGYTF.

Concerning this clone itself: One junction end does not reproduce the germline sequence, and a read error may be involved. The chain couples TRBV6-6 to TRBJ2-6; TRBD2 matches 16 bases. The CDR3 is 19 residues long. Germline CDR1 and CDR2: MNHNY and SVGAGI (reference sequence). CDR3 nucleotide sequence: TGTGCCAGCAGCTTGGGACTAGCGGGGGGGCCCACTGGGGCCGACGTCCTGACTTTC. Encoded protein: CASSLGLAGGPTGADVLTF.

The chain is built from TRBV11-1 and TRBJ2-7; the D gene is possibly TRBD1 (6 bases). The CDR3 is 14 amino acids. V lost 4 bases and J 7 bases, leaving 17 bases between the germline ends. Germline V gene sequence: CDR1 SGHAT, CDR2 FQDESV (reference sequence). CDR3 nucleotide sequence: TGTGCCAGCAGCTCAGGGGTCTCCTTGGAAGAGCAGTACTTC. Translation gives CASSSGVSLEEQYF.

The sample holds one count of this clone. The CDR3 loop reads CASNPEGTNQPQHF. As DNA, the CDR3 is TGTGCCAGCAACCCGGAGGGGACTAATCAGCCCCAGCATTTT. The chain is built from TRBV6-6 and TRBJ1-5, with D perhaps TRBD1 (5 bases). This CDR3 is 14 amino acids long. Trimming cost V 7 bases and J 4 bases, with 14 bases left between them. The V gene's germline CDR1 is MNHNY and CDR2 SVGAGI (reference sequence).